These 29 T cell receptor beta chains were all obtained from the same sample, sequenced in a study of blood T cell repertoires in COVID-19. Clones were sequenced by immunoSEQ multiplex PCR, and TCRdb holds only the in-frame ones, with some missing. The repertoire consists of over 250,000 clones, with about nine tenths occurring once and the leading ten covering 2.6%. Sequenced sample: PBMCs or T cells enriched from blood (not recorded which). The receptors here all came from a man aged 55 to 70 who had recovered from COVID-19.

Worth noting for this clone: The junction and the germline gene differ at one end; a read error may be behind it. V and J are TRBV14 and TRBJ2-1; 13 bases line up with TRBD2. The CDR3 sequence is 17 residues long. The germline V gene has CDR1 SGHDN and CDR2 FVKESK. This CDR3 reads CASSPLGLAGVYDEQFF. The CDR3 DNA reads TGTGCCAGCAGCCCCCTCGGACTAGCGGGAGTCTACGATGAGCAGTTCTTC. Full variable domain (missing parts from reference TRBV14 and TRBJ2-1): EAGVTQFPSHSVIEKGQTVTLRCDPISGHDNLYWYRRVMGKEIKFLLHFVKESKQDESGMPNNRFLAERTGGTYSTLKVQPAELEDSGVYFCASSPLGLAGVYDEQFFGPGTRLTVL.

The chain links TRBV6-1 to TRBJ1-5, with unresolved D. The CDR3 sequence is 15 residues long. V was cut by 1 base and J by 9 bases, with 16 bases left in between. Per germline, CDR1 MNHNS and CDR2 SASEGT. The CDR3 reads CASSEGAGVRWPQHF. For the CDR3, the DNA is TGTGCCAGCAGTGAAGGGGCCGGGGTAAGATGGCCCCAGCATTTT.

The rearrangement uses TRBV6-5 and TRBJ2-7; no clear D gene. With 0 bases removed from V and 8 bases from J, the gap between germline ends came to 5 bases. This CDR3 spans 11 amino acids. Germline V gives CDR1 MNHEY, CDR2 SVGAGI. This chain's CDR3 is CASSYSRKQYF. In DNA, the CDR3 is TGTGCCAGCAGTTACTCGAGGAAGCAGTACTTC.

This sequence joins TRBV4-1 and TRBJ1-4, with 8 nucleotides matching TRBD1. In germline, CDR1 is MGHRA, CDR2 YSYEKL. Trimming took 5 bases from V and 8 from J; bases not matched to a gene: 7. The CDR3 length is 14 residues. The CDR3 DNA sequence: TGCGCCAGCAGCAGGTGGACAGGGAGCGAAAAACTGTTTTTT. Protein sequence: CASSRWTGSEKLFF.

This chain's CDR3 is CASSVTSGGIETQYF. The CDR3 DNA is TGTGCCAGCAGCGTAACTAGCGGGGGCATTGAGACCCAGTACTTC. The chain uses TRBV7-2 and TRBJ2-5, with 11 bases lining up with TRBD2. The V gene's germline CDR1 is SGHTA and CDR2 FQGNSA. The CDR3 has 15 amino acids. Trimming cost V 5 bases and J 5 bases; bases outside gene matches: 7.

J is TRBJ2-7 and V is TRBV4-1; tentatively, D is TRBD1 (6 bases). Per germline, CDR1 MGHRA and CDR2 YSYEKL. V dropped 2 bases and J dropped 2 bases, with 16 bases sitting between them. The CDR3 is made up of 16 amino acids. DNA of the CDR3: TGCGCCAGCAGCCAATCGAGACAGGAGGTCCCCTACGAGCAGTACTTC. This codes for CASSQSRQEVPYEQYF.

This clone has only a few counts. The chain employs TRBV7-9 and TRBJ1-5; D remains ambiguous. Trimming took off 1 base at V and 4 bases at J, with 8 bases between the two ends. CDR3 length equals 14 residues. Germline V gene data show CDR1 as SEHNR and CDR2 as FQNEAQ (reference sequence). The chain's CDR3 is CASSLDRENQPQHF. The CDR3, as DNA: TGTGCCAGCAGCTTAGATAGGGAGAATCAGCCCCAGCATTTT. Using reference TRBV7-9 and TRBJ1-5 for the parts outside the CDR3, the full variable domain is DTGVSQNPRHKITKRGQNVTFRCDPISEHNRLYWYRQTLGQGPEFLTYFQNEAQLEKSRLLSDRFSAERPKGSFSTLEIQRTEQGDSAMYLCASSLDRENQPQHFGDGTRLSIL.

The J gene is TRBJ2-1, the V gene TRBV11-3; 7 positions match TRBD1. This CDR3 region has 15 residues. Per the germline V gene, CDR1 is SGHNT and CDR2 is YENEEA. V trimming: 5 bases; J trimming: 9 bases; junction bases outside the gene matches: 13. In DNA, the CDR3 is TGTGCCAGCAGCCCTGGGTCAGGGGGTTATTTTGAGCAGTTCTTC. Translated, it gives CASSPGSGGYFEQFF. The whole variable domain, filled in from reference TRBV11-3 and TRBJ2-1, reads EAGVVQSPRYKIIEKKQPVAFWCNPISGHNTLYWYLQNLGQGPELLIRYENEEAVDDSQLPKDRFSAERLKGVDSTLKIQPAELGDSAVYLCASSPGSGGYFEQFFGPGTRLTVL.

The V and J genes are TRBV5-4 and TRBJ2-4, with D possibly TRBD2 on 6 matching bases. Germline V gene sequence: CDR1 SGHNT, CDR2 YYREEE (reference sequence). The ends were cut back, 4 bases at V and 8 bases at J, with 19 bases in the middle. This CDR3 is 15 amino acids long. The CDR3 protein is CASSAPRGNEDIQYF. DNA for the CDR3: TGTGCCAGCAGCGCCCCTCGGGGGAATGAGGACATTCAGTACTTC. The whole variable domain, filled in from reference TRBV5-4 and TRBJ2-4, reads ETGVTQSPTHLIKTRGQQVTLRCSSQSGHNTVSWYQQALGQGPQFIFQYYREEENGRGNFPPRFSGLQFPNYSSELNVNALELDDSALYLCASSAPRGNEDIQYFGAGTRLSVL.

With regard to this clone: The same CDR3 also results from other DNA sequences found in this sample. The rearrangement links TRBV5-1 to TRBJ2-5; D is uncertain. Trimming removed 0 bases at V and 1 base at J, with 4 bases between. Germline V gene data show CDR1 as SGHRS and CDR2 as YFSETQ. The CDR3 has 13 amino acids. The CDR3 sequence: CASSLDSQETQYF. The CDR3 DNA sequence: TGCGCCAGCAGCTTGGACAGCCAAGAGACCCAGTACTTC.

A single count supports this clone. V usage is TRBV4-1 and J usage is TRBJ1-1, with D maybe TRBD1 (5 bases). The V end lost 1 base, the J end lost 1 base, and 10 bases lay between the germline ends. The CDR3 has 15 residues. Germline values: CDR1 MGHRA, CDR2 YSYEKL. CDR3 loop: CASSQVGGKNTEAFF. In DNA form, the CDR3 reads TGCGCCAGCAGCCAAGTGGGGGGGAAGAACACTGAAGCTTTCTTT.

This chain connects TRBV4-1 to TRBJ2-1; 7 bases map to TRBD1. CDR1 and CDR2 (germline): MGHRA, YSYEKL. The CDR3 length is 14 residues. V shed 1 base, J shed 11 bases, and the junction held 8 bases outside the gene matches. This CDR3 reads CASSQVPGGRQQFF. CDR3 bases: TGCGCCAGCAGCCAAGTCCCAGGGGGAAGGCAGCAGTTCTTC.

The genes are TRBV6-5 and TRBJ1-3; TRBD1 aligns across 9 bases. Germline V lookup: CDR1 MNHEY, CDR2 SVGAGI. V trimming: 6 bases; J trimming: 4 bases; junction bases outside the gene matches: 7. This CDR3 region has 15 residues. The CDR3 sequence: CASSKDRGSGNTIYF. The CDR3 nucleotides read TGTGCCAGCAGCAAAGACAGGGGGTCCGGAAACACCATATATTTT.

The V and J genes are TRBV19 and TRBJ1-4, with a weak D call TRBD1 (5 bases). Germline V gene lookup returns CDR1 LNHDA and CDR2 SQIVND (reference sequence). The CDR3 has 15 amino acids. Trimming took 3 bases from V and 4 from J, leaving 12 bases between them. The CDR3 DNA follows: TGTGCCAGTAGTATCACCCGACAGATTAATGAAAAACTGTTTTTT. Protein product: CASSITRQINEKLFF. Full variable domain (missing parts from reference TRBV19 and TRBJ1-4): DGGITQSPKYLFRKEGQNVTLSCEQNLNHDAMYWYRQDPGQGLRLIYYSQIVNDFQKGDIAEGYSVSREKKESFPLTVTSAQKNPTAFYLCASSITRQINEKLFFGSGTQLSVL.

This clone was picked up a small number of times. J is TRBJ1-2 and V is TRBV6-5; D gene unclear. The CDR3 totals 14 residues. In germline, CDR1 is MNHEY, CDR2 SVGAGI. Between the trimmed V and J ends, which lost 8 bases and 4 bases, there was a span of 17 bases. The CDR3 reads CASSSTARGYGYTF. The DNA of the CDR3 is TGTGCCAGCTCCTCCACAGCCCGGGGCTATGGCTACACCTTC.

This clone was picked up one time. This chain uses TRBV24-1 with TRBJ1-2; weak D call: TRBD1 (5 bases). The CDR3 contains 12 residues. The germline gives CDR1 KGHDR, CDR2 SFDVKD. Trimming removed 10 bases from V and 8 bases from J, with 16 bases in between. In nucleotides, the CDR3 is TGTGCCACACAAGACAGAACCCTGGGCTACACCTTC. Amino acids: CATQDRTLGYTF.

J is TRBJ2-1 and V is TRBV9; the match to TRBD1 covers 9 bases. The CDR3 runs 15 residues. CDR1 SGDLS and CDR2 YYNGEE come from the germline V gene. V was pared by 4 bases and J by 4 bases, with 6 bases of the junction left unmatched. The CDR3 region is CASSPRTGEYNEQFF. Written as DNA, the CDR3 is TGTGCCAGCAGCCCGCGGACAGGGGAATACAATGAGCAGTTCTTC.

The chain has TRBV18 and TRBJ1-1; D perhaps matches TRBD1 (6 bases). Trimming shortened V by 4 bases and J by 5 bases, and 8 bases separated the two germline ends. The CDR3 has 12 amino acids. Looked up from germline, CDR1 is KGHSH and CDR2 is LQKENI. CDR3 amino acids: CASSLTGTEAFF. The CDR3 DNA is TGTGCCAGCTCACTCACAGGGACTGAAGCTTTCTTT.

The chain couples TRBV15 to TRBJ1-4, with D hard to call. This CDR3 has 15 amino acids. The ends were cut back, 0 bases at V and 3 bases at J, with 8 bases in the middle. Germline V lookup: CDR1 LNHNV, CDR2 YYDKDF (reference sequence). The CDR3 nucleotides read TGTGCCACCAGCAGAGACAAGGGAGCTAATGAAAAACTGTTTTTT. Amino acid sequence: CATSRDKGANEKLFF.

J is TRBJ1-2 and V is TRBV10-1; maybe TRBD1 (5 bases). V lost 0 bases and J 5 bases, leaving 13 bases between the germline ends. The CDR3 has 15 amino acids. Germline CDR1 and CDR2: WNHNN and SYGVQD (reference sequence). CDR3: CASSESRVPQYGYTF. The CDR3, as DNA: TGCGCCAGCAGTGAGTCCAGGGTCCCGCAATATGGCTACACCTTC.

A few counts support this clone. This rearrangement joins TRBV6-2 or TRBV6-3 to TRBJ2-1, with 11 bases aligning to TRBD2. With V trimmed by 5 bases and J by 9 bases, 15 bases remained unmatched. CDR1 is MNHEY, CDR2 SVGEGT, per germline. The CDR3 runs to 17 residues. The CDR3 nucleotides are TGTGCCAGCAGTAAACTAGCGGGGGTCCTCCGGTATAGTGAGCAGTTCTTC. Its protein product is CASSKLAGVLRYSEQFF.

The genes are TRBV6-2 or TRBV6-3 and TRBJ2-3; no clear D. Germline V CDR1 and CDR2: MNHEY, SVGEGT. The CDR3 is 15 residues long. V lost 6 bases and J 1 base, leaving 14 bases between the germline ends. For the CDR3, the DNA is TGTGCCAGCAGCGACGAGGTGTATGGCACAGATACGCAGTATTTT. Protein: CASSDEVYGTDTQYF.

J is TRBJ1-4 and V is TRBV7-2; D might be TRBD1 (5 bases). There are 15 residues in the CDR3. V was pared by 4 bases and J by 5 bases, with 14 bases between. Germline CDR1 and CDR2: SGHTA and FQGNSA. This CDR3 is CASSSAGTPNEKLFF. CDR3 bases: TGTGCCAGCAGCTCTGCCGGGACTCCAAATGAAAAACTGTTTTTT. The complete variable domain, with remaining parts taken from reference TRBV7-2 and TRBJ1-4, reads GAGVSQSPSNKVTEKGKDVELRCDPISGHTALYWYRQSLGQGLEFLIYFQGNSAPDKSGLPSDRFSAERTGGSVSTLTIQRTQQEDSAVYLCASSSAGTPNEKLFFGSGTQLSVL.

This clone has a single count. The CDR3 DNA reads as TGTGCCAGCCAATTCGGGATGGGGACTGAAGCTTTCTTT. Its protein is CASQFGMGTEAFF. This sequence joins TRBV27 and TRBJ1-1, with no clear D. Per the germline V gene, CDR1 is MNHEY and CDR2 is SMNVEV (reference sequence). V was shortened by 8 bases and J by 5 bases, with 15 bases between the two germline ends. The CDR3 sequence is 13 residues long.

V and J are TRBV7-3 and TRBJ2-3, with D possibly matching TRBD2 (6 bases). Germline-derived CDR1 and CDR2 are SGHTA and FQGTGA. This CDR3 comprises 14 residues. The V end was cut by 5 bases, the J end by 10 bases, with 19 bases between. CDR3 loop: CASSPTRNGGAQYF. CDR3 in DNA: TGTGCCAGCAGCCCAACCCGGAACGGGGGAGCGCAGTATTTT. Variable domain in full (rest from reference TRBV7-3 and TRBJ2-3): GAGVSQTPSNKVTEKGKYVELRCDPISGHTALYWYRQSLGQGPEFLIYFQGTGAADDSGLPNDRFFAVRPEGSVSTLKIQRTERGDSAVYLCASSPTRNGGAQYFGPGTRLTVL.

The V and J genes are TRBV7-8 and TRBJ2-5; D perhaps matches TRBD1 (5 bases). Trimming removed 1 base at V and 3 bases at J, with 6 bases between. CDR3 length: 13 residues. Germline V lookup: CDR1 SGHVS, CDR2 FQNEAQ. The CDR3: CASSLGQKETQYF. For the CDR3, the DNA is TGTGCCAGCAGCTTAGGACAGAAAGAGACCCAGTACTTC.

This clone was counted once. The chain has TRBV14 and TRBJ1-1; no clear D. Germline CDR1 is SGHDN and CDR2 is FVKESK. CDR3 size: 15 residues. Trimming took 1 base from V and 3 from J, leaving 12 bases between them. CDR3: CASSQGANLHTEAFF. As DNA, the CDR3 is TGTGCCAGCAGCCAAGGGGCCAACCTACACACTGAAGCTTTCTTT.

V is TRBV5-4 and J is TRBJ2-2, with TRBD2 identical over 8 bases. V dropped 3 bases and J dropped 1; count of bases not matched to a gene: 8. Germline V gene data show CDR1 as SGHNT and CDR2 as YYREEE (reference sequence). The CDR3 spans 17 residues. CDR3 coding DNA: TGTGCCAGCAGCTACAAGCGGGGGTTAGGGAACACCGGGGAGCTGTTTTTT. This codes for CASSYKRGLGNTGELFF.

This clone came up once. This rearrangement joins TRBV30 to TRBJ1-2, with unresolved D. CDR1 and CDR2 (germline): GTSNPN, SVGIG (reference sequence). The CDR3 loop spans 13 amino acids. V shed 2 bases and J shed 2 bases, with 9 bases lying between them. The CDR3 nucleotides are TGTGCCTGGAGTCCTACGGGGAACTATGGCTACACCTTC. It yields the protein CAWSPTGNYGYTF.